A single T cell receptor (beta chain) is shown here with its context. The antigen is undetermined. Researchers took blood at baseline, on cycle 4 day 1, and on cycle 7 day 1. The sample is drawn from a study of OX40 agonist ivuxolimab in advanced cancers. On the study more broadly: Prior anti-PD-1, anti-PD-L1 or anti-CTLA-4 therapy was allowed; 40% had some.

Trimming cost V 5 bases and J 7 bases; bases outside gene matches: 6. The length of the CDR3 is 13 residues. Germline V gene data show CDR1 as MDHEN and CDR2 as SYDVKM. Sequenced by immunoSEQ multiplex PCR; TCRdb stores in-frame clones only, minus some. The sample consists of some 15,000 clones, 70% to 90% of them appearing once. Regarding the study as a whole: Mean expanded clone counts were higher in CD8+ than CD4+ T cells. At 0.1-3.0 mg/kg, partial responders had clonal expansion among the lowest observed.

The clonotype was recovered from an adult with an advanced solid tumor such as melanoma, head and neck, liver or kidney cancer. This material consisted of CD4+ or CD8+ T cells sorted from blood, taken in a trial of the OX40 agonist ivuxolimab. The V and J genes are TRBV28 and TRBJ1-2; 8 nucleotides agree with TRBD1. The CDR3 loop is CASSPDRGGGYTF. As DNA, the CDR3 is TGTGCCAGCAGTCCAGACAGGGGTGGTGGCTACACCTTC.